Shown below are 20 T cell receptor beta chains from a single sample sequenced in a study of post-analysis software for immune sequencing data. General study results and limits: Roughly 5 TRBV segments occurring more often in patients than controls included TRBV5-6, TRBV5-1 and TRBV20-1.

No antigens are known for them. Unique molecular identifiers tagged the TCR beta cDNA libraries. MiXCR, applied by TCRdb to the PCR reads, yields one record per CDR3 protein. Counted here are about 200,000 distinct CDR3 sequences, over 25% occurring once; the ten biggest clones make up about 3.7%. The specimen sequenced was blood. These receptors all stem from a girl aged 2-17 years with multiple sclerosis.

To note about this clonotype: A read error may produce the germline difference seen at one junction end. The rearrangement uses TRBV7-9 and TRBJ1-5; possible D gene TRBD1, 5 bases. The CDR3 consists of 16 residues. Per germline, CDR1 SEHNR and CDR2 FQNEAQ (reference sequence). CDR3 DNA: TGTGCCAGCAGCTTAGAGGTAATGGGGGAGAATCAGGCCCAGCATTTT. Translating gives CASSLEVMGENQAQHF. Using reference TRBV7-9 and TRBJ1-5 for the parts outside the CDR3, the full variable domain is DTGVSQNPRHKITKRGQNVTFRCDPISEHNRLYWYRQTLGQGPEFLTYFQNEAQLEKSRLLSDRFSAERPKGSFSTLEIQRTEQGDSAMYLCASSLEVMGENQAQHFGDGTRLSIL.

This clonotype was seen only a few times. V usage is TRBV5-5 and J usage is TRBJ1-1; D is unresolved. The V gene lost 4 bases and the J gene lost 7 bases, with 14 bases spanning the gap. CDR3 size: 13 residues. The germline V gene has CDR1 SGHKS and CDR2 YYEKEE (reference sequence). CDR3 residues: CASSSQGGREAFF. The DNA for the CDR3 is TGTGCCAGCAGCAGCCAAGGCGGGCGTGAAGCTTTCTTT.

This clonotype was detected ten times or more. The V and J genes are TRBV6-1 and TRBJ2-3; TRBD1 aligns across 9 bases. After removal of 6 bases from V and 6 bases from J, the junction contained 7 bases not matched to a gene. The CDR3 loop spans 14 amino acids. Germline values: CDR1 MNHNS, CDR2 SASEGT. CDR3 amino acids: CASSVDRGSDTQYF. CDR3 coding DNA: TGTGCCAGCAGCGTGGACAGGGGATCGGATACGCAGTATTTT.

This clonotype was seen repeatedly, ten times or more. The chain is built from TRBV5-1 and TRBJ2-7; 10 bases map to TRBD2. CDR1 and CDR2 (germline): SGHRS, YFSETQ. Unmatched junction bases numbered 7, after V lost 0 bases and J lost 4 bases. The CDR3 has 16 amino acids. CDR3: CASSLVGASGSYEQYF. CDR3 sequence (DNA): TGCGCCAGCAGCTTGGTAGGCGCTAGCGGGAGTTACGAGCAGTACTTC.

A few counts support this clonotype. The rearrangement uses TRBV3-1 and TRBJ1-6; maybe TRBD1 (5 bases). The CDR3 spans 15 residues. The V end was cut by 4 bases, the J end by 10 bases, with 17 bases between. Germline CDR1 is LGHDT and CDR2 is YNNKEL (reference sequence). CDR3 residues: CASSRDGGGWSPLHF. CDR3 in DNA: TGTGCCAGCAGCCGGGACGGCGGTGGTTGGTCACCCCTCCACTTT.

The chain joins TRBV10-3 to TRBJ1-6; the D gene is possibly TRBD1 (5 bases). The CDR3 sequence is 13 residues long. The ends were cut back, 2 bases at V and 10 bases at J, with 9 bases in the middle. Germline-derived CDR1 and CDR2 are ENHRY and SYGVKD. DNA for the CDR3: TGTGCCATCAGTGAGGGGGCTCGGTCACCCCTCCACTTT. It yields the protein CAISEGARSPLHF.

This chain uses TRBV28 with TRBJ1-5, with D possibly matching TRBD1 (5 bases). The CDR3 is 14 amino acids. Trimming took 6 bases from V and 1 from J, leaving 10 bases between them. The germline V gene has CDR1 MDHEN and CDR2 SYDVKM. The CDR3: CASRPDRSNQPQHF. Written as DNA, the CDR3 is TGTGCCAGCAGACCAGACAGAAGCAATCAGCCCCAGCATTTT.

In this sample, this clonotype turned up a few times. The rearrangement links TRBV20-1 to TRBJ2-2; 8 bases agree with TRBD2. Looked up from germline, CDR1 is DFQATT and CDR2 is SNEGSKA (reference sequence). V shed 2 bases and J 1 base; nucleotides not matched to a gene: 3. The CDR3 covers 15 residues. The CDR3, as DNA: TGCAGTGCTAGAAGTAGCGGGGTGAACACCGGGGAGCTGTTTTTT. It is translated as CSARSSGVNTGELFF.

The rearrangement joins TRBV16 to TRBJ1-1; D ambiguous. The CDR3 is 14 residues long. Looked up from germline, CDR1 is KGHSY and CDR2 is FQNENV. With 1 base removed from V and 2 bases from J, the gap between germline ends came to 8 bases. The CDR3 DNA reads as TGTGCCAGCAGCCAATTCAGAACCAACACTGAAGCTTTCTTT. The encoded protein is CASSQFRTNTEAFF.

This clonotype was detected a few times. The gene calls are TRBV2 and TRBJ2-2; either TRBD1 or TRBD2 may supply D (5 bases each). Trimming removed 7 bases from V and 7 bases from J, with 7 bases in between. The CDR3 totals 11 residues. Germline V gene lookup returns CDR1 SNHLY and CDR2 FYNNEI. CDR3 bases: TGTGCCAGCACAGGGAGCGGGGAGCTGTTTTTT. This codes for CASTGSGELFF.

Turning to this clonotype: One end of the junction varies from germline; a read error may be responsible. The chain has TRBV12-3 or TRBV12-4 and TRBJ2-3; the D is unclear. CDR3 length: 12 residues. The CDR3 loop reads CASSTNADAQYF. The CDR3 DNA sequence: TGTGCCAGCAGCACAAACGCAGATGCGCAGTATTTT.

This clonotype was picked up many times. The rearrangement links TRBV20-1 to TRBJ2-7; the match to TRBD2 covers 13 bases. The CDR3 is 16 amino acids. Unmatched junction bases numbered 14, after V lost 0 bases and J lost 12 bases. Germline values: CDR1 DFQATT, CDR2 SNEGSKA (reference sequence). This CDR3 reads CSARDRTSGRTLARYF. The CDR3 nucleotides read TGCAGTGCTAGAGATAGGACTAGCGGGAGAACCCTTGCTCGGTACTTC.

This clonotype was picked up a small number of times. The rearrangement uses TRBV7-2 and TRBJ1-6, with a possible D match to TRBD1 (6 bases). CDR1 is SGHTA and CDR2 is FQGNSA in the germline V gene. CDR3 length: 13 amino acids. The V end was cut by 5 bases, the J end by 13 bases, with 15 bases between. The CDR3 spells CASSTRGTAPLHF. CDR3 sequence (DNA): TGTGCCAGCAGCACTAGGGGGACTGCGCCCCTCCACTTT.

V usage is TRBV20-1 and J usage is TRBJ1-1; D ambiguous. Germline CDR1 reads DFQATT; CDR2 reads SNEGSKA (reference sequence). This CDR3 spans 14 amino acids. Trimming removed 4 bases from V and 0 bases from J, with 12 bases in between. The CDR3 DNA is TGCAGTGCTATAGCCGGCTCTATGAACACTGAAGCTTTCTTT. It is translated as CSAIAGSMNTEAFF.

This clonotype showed up many times. The chain has TRBV28 and TRBJ2-7; the match to TRBD1 covers 7 bases. CDR3 length equals 14 residues. The germline V gene has CDR1 MDHEN and CDR2 SYDVKM. V gave up 4 bases and J gave up 2 bases; unmatched junction bases: 5. CDR3 sequence reads: CASSSGTATYEQYF. CDR3 DNA sequence: TGTGCCAGCAGTTCGGGGACAGCCACCTACGAGCAGTACTTC.

This clonotype was picked up many times. This chain connects TRBV20-1 to TRBJ2-6, with D perhaps given as TRBD1 or TRBD2 (5 bases each). V lost 1 base and J lost 2, with 9 bases in between. Germline lookup yields CDR1 DFQATT and CDR2 SNEGSKA (reference sequence). There are 15 residues in the CDR3. CDR3 loop: CSARALGAGANVLTF. DNA for the CDR3: TGCAGTGCTAGAGCGTTGGGGGCTGGGGCCAACGTCCTGACTTTC.

Concerning this clonotype: Possible read error: a much larger clone is one base away. V is TRBV5-1 and J is TRBJ2-1; D might be TRBD1 (5 bases). Germline V lookup: CDR1 SGHRS, CDR2 YFSETQ. The CDR3 runs to 16 residues. This CDR3 reads CASRESAGFTYNEQVF. CDR3 coding DNA: TGCGCCAGCAGGGAGAGCGCAGGGTTTACGTACAATGAGCAGGTCTTC.

This clonotype appeared a few times. One base away lies a much larger clone, so this may be a sequencing read error. J is TRBJ1-2 and V is TRBV29-1; TRBD1 might be the D (6 bases). The CDR3 has 14 amino acids. Looked up from germline, CDR1 is SQVTM and CDR2 is ANQGSEA. The CDR3 DNA reads as TGCGGCGTTGCGGGGAACAGGGATAACTATGGCTACACCTTC. It is translated as CGVAGNRDNYGYTF.

This chain uses TRBV7-3 with TRBJ1-1; 8 nucleotides match TRBD1. Germline assignment: CDR1 SGHTA and CDR2 FQGTGA. The CDR3 loop spans 13 amino acids. V gave up 4 bases and J gave up 6 bases; unmatched junction bases: 4. The CDR3: CASSYTGGSEAFF. CDR3 in DNA: TGTGCCAGCAGCTACACAGGGGGTTCTGAAGCTTTCTTT. Using reference TRBV7-3 and TRBJ1-1 for the parts outside the CDR3, the full variable domain is GAGVSQTPSNKVTEKGKYVELRCDPISGHTALYWYRQSLGQGPEFLIYFQGTGAADDSGLPNDRFFAVRPEGSVSTLKIQRTERGDSAVYLCASSYTGGSEAFFGQGTRLTVV.

This clonotype was seen many times. This chain connects TRBV6-5 to TRBJ2-7; possibly TRBD1 for D (6 bases). Trimming shortened V by 0 bases and J by 0 bases, and 9 bases separated the two germline ends. The CDR3 runs to 15 residues. CDR1 and CDR2 from the germline V gene are MNHEY and SVGAGI. The CDR3: CASSYSKTGSYEQYF. The DNA of the CDR3 is TGTGCCAGCAGTTACTCGAAGACAGGCTCCTACGAGCAGTACTTC.